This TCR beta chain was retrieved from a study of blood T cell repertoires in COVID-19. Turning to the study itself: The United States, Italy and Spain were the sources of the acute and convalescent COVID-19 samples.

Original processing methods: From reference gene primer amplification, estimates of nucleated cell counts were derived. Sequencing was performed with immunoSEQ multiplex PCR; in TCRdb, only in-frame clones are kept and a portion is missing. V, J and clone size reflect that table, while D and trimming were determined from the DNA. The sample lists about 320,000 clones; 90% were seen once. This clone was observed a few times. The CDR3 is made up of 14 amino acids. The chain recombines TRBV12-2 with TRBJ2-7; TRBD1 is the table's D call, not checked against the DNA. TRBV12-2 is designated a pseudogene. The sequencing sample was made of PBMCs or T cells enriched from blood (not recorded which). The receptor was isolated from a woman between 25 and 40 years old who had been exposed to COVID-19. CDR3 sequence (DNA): TGTGCAAGTCGCTTCCGACAGGTCGGTGACGAGCAGTACTTC. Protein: CASRFRQVGDEQYF.